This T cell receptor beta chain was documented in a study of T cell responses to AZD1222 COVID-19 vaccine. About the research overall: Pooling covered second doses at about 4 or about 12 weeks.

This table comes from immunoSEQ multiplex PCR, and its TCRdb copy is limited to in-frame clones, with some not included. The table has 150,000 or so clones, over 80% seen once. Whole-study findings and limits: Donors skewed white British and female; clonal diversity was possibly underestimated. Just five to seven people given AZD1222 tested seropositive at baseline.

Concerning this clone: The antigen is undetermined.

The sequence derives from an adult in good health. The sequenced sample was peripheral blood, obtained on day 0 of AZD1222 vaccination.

The CDR3 protein is CASQGWGNQPQHF. CDR3 in DNA: TGTGCCAGTCAGGGGTGGGGCAATCAGCCCCAGCATTTT. The chain couples TRBV28 to TRBJ1-5, with D perhaps TRBD1 (6 bases). CDR1 is MDHEN and CDR2 is SYDVKM in the germline V gene. The CDR3 contains 13 residues. The ends were cut back, 9 bases at V and 2 bases at J, with 11 bases in the middle.